These T cell receptor beta chains were read from a single sample in a study of blood T cell repertoires in COVID-19. The method was immunoSEQ multiplex PCR; TCRdb's version includes in-frame clones alone and lacks a portion of them. The table lists about 250,000 clones, more than 80% of them singletons. The source material was peripheral blood. These TCRs come from a woman in her 30s with active or convalescent COVID-19. The CDR3 runs from the conserved cysteine through the conserved F or W.

v_gene	j_gene	CDR3aa
TRBV7-3	TRBJ1-3	CASSLPGAISGNTIYF
TRBV7-2	TRBJ1-1	CASSSFLDTSNTEAFF
TRBV11-2	TRBJ2-7	CASSNRLSRKSYEQYF
TRBV30	TRBJ1-6	CAWSVDPGISPLHF
TRBV6-5	TRBJ2-3	CASSQGADTQYF
TRBV19	TRBJ1-3	CASSGDRAAGNTIYF
TRBV6-2/TRBV6-3	TRBJ1-1	CASSHSWALRGTEAFF
TRBV27	TRBJ2-4	CASSCRDRVDKNIQYF
TRBV24-1	TRBJ1-2	CATSDPPGQGNGYTF
TRBV10-3	TRBJ1-2	CASSRSGLGDILYGYTF
TRBV19	TRBJ2-3	CASGPGGGRGDTQYF
TRBV5-1	TRBJ1-1	CASSLAGVGAFF
TRBV7-2	TRBJ2-1	CASRSPGQGFYNEQFF
TRBV11-3	TRBJ2-7	CASSAAGGRDEQYF
TRBV7-2	TRBJ1-1	CASSQKGTVSTEAFF
TRBV6-6	TRBJ1-5	CASTSPGGFSNQPQHF
TRBV19	TRBJ1-6	CASSTGKAYNSPLHF
TRBV10-3	TRBJ1-6	CAISASEKRVSPLHF
TRBV7-3	TRBJ1-1	CASSLGRWDTEAFF
TRBV14	TRBJ1-2	CASSQTTGFYGYTF
TRBV28	TRBJ2-5	CASRNGGEQETQYF
TRBV10-3	TRBJ1-1	CAIRGTGESEAFF
TRBV5-1	TRBJ2-5	CASSLRPTSGTQETQYF
TRBV7-9	TRBJ1-4	CASSMGQGPEKLFF
TRBV10-3	TRBJ1-5	CAISPGTGGNQPQHF
TRBV15	TRBJ1-4	CATSRGGTGGLKKLFF
TRBV7-3	TRBJ1-1	CASSWGQGYTEAFF
TRBV9	TRBJ1-1	CASSVATENTEAFF
TRBV6-2/TRBV6-3	TRBJ1-2	CASSYSQNYGYTF
TRBV6-2/TRBV6-3	TRBJ2-5	CASSYWGLAGPQETQYF
TRBV28	TRBJ1-2	CASSLPGGYGYTF
TRBV18	TRBJ1-2	CASSPGGKADYGYTF
TRBV12-3/TRBV12-4	TRBJ2-2	CASSLARAGELFF
TRBV9	TRBJ2-1	CASSVEWTSLSEQFF
TRBV5-5	TRBJ2-7	CASSPDRAAYEQYF
TRBV6-5	TRBJ2-7	CASSSDIYEQYF
TRBV2	TRBJ2-7	CASSEGRPSYEQYF
TRBV9	TRBJ1-1	CASSPPLADRGGNTEAFF
TRBV6-5	TRBJ2-7	CASRDRIHYEQYF
TRBV12-3/TRBV12-4	TRBJ1-5	CASRGQALQPQHF
TRBV28	TRBJ1-2	CASLPGMSYGYTF
TRBV18	TRBJ2-7	CASSPLQRQGTDEQYF
TRBV6-2/TRBV6-3	TRBJ2-4	CASSYAGVGVLAKNIQYF
TRBV19	TRBJ1-1	CASSIDFRGFGAFF
TRBV19	TRBJ1-3	CASSMQGTGNTIYF
TRBV30	TRBJ2-1	CAWSVGTSAYNEQFF
TRBV28	TRBJ1-4	CASSLRLQGINEKLFF
TRBV2	TRBJ2-1	CASSPRQGVENEQFF
TRBV9	TRBJ2-3	CASSYGTGFGDTQYF
TRBV6-2/TRBV6-3	TRBJ2-3	CASSYGWGGGFGTDTQYF
TRBV19	TRBJ2-1	CATGPLTSGGARSYNEQFF
TRBV10-3	TRBJ2-3	CAIGAGGSTDTQYF
TRBV10-2	TRBJ2-5	CASAAGGQETQYF
TRBV30	TRBJ2-5	CASTVKETQYF
TRBV30	TRBJ1-5	CAWTSGTGGRYSNQPQHF
TRBV5-6	TRBJ2-3	CASSQGQTVTDTQYF
TRBV4-3	TRBJ2-7	CASSQGTSGGPYEQYF
TRBV7-3	TRBJ1-1	CASSLHRTTNTEAFF
TRBV7-2	TRBJ1-5	CASQRTGDRQPQHF
TRBV6-2/TRBV6-3	TRBJ2-1	CASSYRQGLAGGNEQFF